This TCR beta chain appears in the sequencing data of a study of a mutant IDH1 vaccine in newly diagnosed glioma. Overall study context: Vaccine dosing followed radiotherapy by 4-6 weeks, or accompanied temozolomide cycles. The therapy given earlier, which was standard therapy, consisted of radiotherapy, temozolomide, or both, and most of the patients received both.

The time point denotes: week 47, end of study. The vaccine gave 300 ug of a 20-mer mutant IDH1 peptide subcutaneously per dose. Donor diagnoses consisted of new WHO grade 3 or 4 IDH1-mutant, ATRX-lost astrocytomas. Sequenced by immunoSEQ multiplex PCR; TCRdb stores in-frame clones only, minus some. The sample contains tens of thousands of clones, approximately 75% of which appear only once. Germline V gene data show CDR1 as MGHDK and CDR2 as SYGVNS. The CDR3 is made up of 13 amino acids. The V gene end was trimmed by 7 bases and the J gene end by 4 bases; junction bases not matched to a gene: 4. A word on this clone: As yet, its antigen is unknown.

V gene TRBV25-1 combines with J gene TRBJ2-3, with 8 bases lining up with TRBD1. The receptor's source is a man aged 35-49 years with glioma. Sequenced here: PBMCs, sampled from a glioma patient whose treatment included an IDH1 peptide vaccine. This CDR3 reads CASTQGAADTQYF. CDR3 DNA: TGTGCCAGCACGCAGGGGGCTGCAGATACGCAGTATTTT.